A selection of T cell receptor beta chains follows, all from one sample in a study of blood T cells in healthy people across ages. TCRdb re-called the 5' RACE reads through MiXCR, storing one row per CDR3 protein. This table has 630,000 or so distinct CDR3 sequences, about 32% appearing once. Material: blood. These TCRs come from a woman older than 75 in good health. Each CDR3 is given with its conserved first and last residue. D genes are given only for firm matches. Rows give clone size only sometimes, using once, few, many, or a class for an expanded clone.

cdr3_aa: CASSSGGAGYGYTF
cdr3_nt: TGTGCCAGCTCATCAGGGGGCGCGGGCTATGGCTACACCTTC
d_call: TRBD1
j_call: TRBJ1-2
clone_size: few
v_call: TRBV18
cdr3_length: 14

cdr3_aa: CASSPTWGQGIWETQYF
cdr3_nt: TGCGCCAGCAGCCCTACTTGGGGACAGGGTATATGGGAGACCCAGTACTTC
d_call: TRBD1
j_call: TRBJ2-5
clone_size: many
v_call: TRBV4-3
cdr3_length: 17

cdr3_aa: CASSLNPAGHEKLFF
cdr3_nt: TGTGCCAGCAGCTTAAATCCGGCGGGCCATGAAAAACTGTTTTTT
d_call: .
j_call: TRBJ1-4
clone_size: few
v_call: TRBV7-9
cdr3_length: 15

cdr3_aa: CSADSGGAYNEQFF
cdr3_nt: TGCAGTGCTGATAGCGGGGGGGCCTACAATGAGCAGTTCTTC
d_call: TRBD2
j_call: TRBJ2-1
clone_size: many
v_call: TRBV20-1
cdr3_length: 14

cdr3_aa: CASGSEEKLFF
cdr3_nt: TGTGCTAGTGGAAGCGAGGAGAAACTGTTTTTT
d_call: .
j_call: TRBJ1-4
clone_size: .
v_call: TRBV12-5
cdr3_length: 11

cdr3_aa: CASSGVSTKKEAFF
cdr3_nt: TGTGCCAGCAGTGGAGTTAGCACGAAAAAGGAAGCTTTCTTT
d_call: .
j_call: TRBJ1-1
clone_size: .
v_call: TRBV2
cdr3_length: 14

cdr3_aa: CSAEGTGVDQPQHF
cdr3_nt: TGCAGTGCAGAAGGGACAGGGGTAGATCAGCCCCAGCATTTT
d_call: TRBD1
j_call: TRBJ1-5
clone_size: .
v_call: TRBV20-1
cdr3_length: 14

cdr3_aa: CASSTGLAGGPAYEQYF
cdr3_nt: TGTGCCAGCAGTACCGGACTAGCGGGAGGCCCCGCCTACGAGCAGTACTTC
d_call: TRBD2
j_call: TRBJ2-7
clone_size: .
v_call: TRBV27
cdr3_length: 17

cdr3_aa: CASSLGTVADTQYF
cdr3_nt: TGTGCCAGCAGTCTCGGGACAGTTGCAGATACGCAGTATTTT
d_call: TRBD1
j_call: TRBJ2-3
clone_size: many
v_call: TRBV6-5
cdr3_length: 14

cdr3_aa: CASSSSRGALAKNIQYF
cdr3_nt: TGTGCCAGCAGCTCCAGTCGGGGGGCGCTAGCCAAAAACATTCAGTACTTC
d_call: .
j_call: TRBJ2-4
clone_size: many
v_call: TRBV7-2
cdr3_length: 17

cdr3_aa: CASSPGGGDTQYF
cdr3_nt: TGTGCCAGCAGCCCCGGGGGGGGAGATACGCAGTATTTT
d_call: TRBD2
j_call: TRBJ2-3
clone_size: once
v_call: TRBV7-2
cdr3_length: 13

cdr3_aa: CSVREQGLNAFF
cdr3_nt: TGCAGTGTGAGGGAACAGGGCCTTAATGCTTTCTTT
d_call: .
j_call: TRBJ1-1
clone_size: .
v_call: TRBV20-1
cdr3_length: 12

cdr3_aa: CATSRTGWNNEQFF
cdr3_nt: TGTGCCACCAGTAGGACAGGGTGGAACAATGAGCAGTTCTTC
d_call: TRBD1
j_call: TRBJ2-1
clone_size: .
v_call: TRBV24-1
cdr3_length: 14

cdr3_aa: CSARWDRNGETQYF
cdr3_nt: TGCAGTGCTAGATGGGACAGGAACGGAGAGACCCAGTACTTC
d_call: TRBD1
j_call: TRBJ2-5
clone_size: .
v_call: TRBV20-1
cdr3_length: 14

cdr3_aa: CSADVAGDLEGNEQFF
cdr3_nt: TGCAGTGCTGACGTAGCGGGGGACCTCGAGGGGAATGAGCAGTTCTTC
d_call: TRBD2
j_call: TRBJ2-1
clone_size: many
v_call: TRBV20-1
cdr3_length: 16

cdr3_aa: CASSLSRGVNSYEQYF
cdr3_nt: TGCGCCAGCAGCTTGTCCCGAGGCGTAAACTCCTACGAGCAGTACTTC
d_call: .
j_call: TRBJ2-7
clone_size: many
v_call: TRBV5-1
cdr3_length: 16

cdr3_aa: CAISEEGRTDTQYF
cdr3_nt: TGTGCCATCAGTGAGGAGGGCCGCACAGATACGCAGTATTTT
d_call: .
j_call: TRBJ2-3
clone_size: many
v_call: TRBV10-3
cdr3_length: 14

cdr3_aa: CAWSTGNPSYEQYF
cdr3_nt: TGTGCCTGGAGTACCGGGAACCCCTCCTACGAGCAGTACTTC
d_call: .
j_call: TRBJ2-7
clone_size: .
v_call: TRBV30
cdr3_length: 14

cdr3_aa: CASSSQTGTNYEKLFF
cdr3_nt: TGCGCCAGCAGCTCTCAAACCGGGACGAATTATGAAAAACTGTTTTTT
d_call: .
j_call: TRBJ1-4
clone_size: .
v_call: TRBV5-1
cdr3_length: 16

cdr3_aa: CASSPGQGLSPQHF
cdr3_nt: TGTGCCAGCAGCCCGGGACAGGGGTTATCGCCCCAGCATTTT
d_call: TRBD1
j_call: TRBJ1-5
clone_size: few
v_call: TRBV2
cdr3_length: 14

cdr3_aa: CAISESRTGSINEQYF
cdr3_nt: TGTGCCATCAGTGAGTCTAGGACAGGGAGCATAAATGAGCAGTACTTC
d_call: TRBD1
j_call: TRBJ2-5
clone_size: .
v_call: TRBV10-3
cdr3_length: 16

cdr3_aa: CASSSSDRGYSGVLFF
cdr3_nt: TGCGCCAGCAGTTCATCCGACAGGGGATATTCAGGGGTGCTGTTTTTT
d_call: TRBD1
j_call: TRBJ2-2
clone_size: .
v_call: TRBV5-1
cdr3_length: 16

cdr3_aa: CAWSVQWGEAFF
cdr3_nt: TGTGCCTGGAGTGTACAGTGGGGGGAAGCTTTCTTT
d_call: .
j_call: TRBJ1-1
clone_size: .
v_call: TRBV30
cdr3_length: 12

cdr3_aa: CSARDVREGRNEQFF
cdr3_nt: TGCAGTGCTAGAGATGTGCGGGAGGGCCGCAATGAGCAGTTCTTC
d_call: TRBD2
j_call: TRBJ2-1
clone_size: .
v_call: TRBV20-1
cdr3_length: 15

cdr3_aa: CSVGSNEKLFF
cdr3_nt: TGCAGTGTCGGGTCTAATGAAAAACTGTTTTTT
d_call: .
j_call: TRBJ1-4
clone_size: .
v_call: TRBV20-1
cdr3_length: 11

cdr3_aa: CASRLRTGGYTF
cdr3_nt: TGTGCCAGCAGATTAAGGACAGGCGGCTACACCTTC
d_call: TRBD1
j_call: TRBJ1-2
clone_size: many
v_call: TRBV28
cdr3_length: 12

cdr3_aa: CASIRGRPVHEQYF
cdr3_nt: TGTGCCAGCATCCGGGGGCGGCCGGTGCATGAGCAGTACTTC
d_call: .
j_call: TRBJ2-7
clone_size: .
v_call: TRBV3-1
cdr3_length: 14

cdr3_aa: CASSLGGVVVYGYTF
cdr3_nt: TGTGCCAGCAGTTTAGGAGGGGTCGTCGTATATGGCTACACCTTC
d_call: .
j_call: TRBJ1-2
clone_size: many
v_call: TRBV12-3/TRBV12-4
cdr3_length: 15

cdr3_aa: CASTLTRGDTQYF
cdr3_nt: TGTGCCAGCACCTTGACTCGGGGAGATACGCAGTATTTT
d_call: .
j_call: TRBJ2-3
clone_size: many
v_call: TRBV7-9
cdr3_length: 13

cdr3_aa: CSAPKPGGGAYNQPQHF
cdr3_nt: TGCAGTGCTCCTAAACCCGGCGGAGGGGCCTACAATCAGCCCCAGCATTTT
d_call: .
j_call: TRBJ1-5
clone_size: many
v_call: TRBV20-1
cdr3_length: 17

cdr3_aa: CASSDSGGQAFF
cdr3_nt: TGTGCCAGCAGTGACTCAGGGGGGCAAGCTTTCTTT
d_call: .
j_call: TRBJ1-1
clone_size: .
v_call: TRBV6-4
cdr3_length: 12

cdr3_aa: CSARDRDNSPLHF
cdr3_nt: TGCAGTGCCCGGGACAGGGATAATTCACCCCTCCACTTT
d_call: TRBD1
j_call: TRBJ1-6
clone_size: few
v_call: TRBV20-1
cdr3_length: 13

cdr3_aa: CASSSHLWEQYF
cdr3_nt: TGTGCCAGCAGTTCCCATTTATGGGAGCAGTACTTC
d_call: .
j_call: TRBJ2-7
clone_size: many
v_call: TRBV12-3/TRBV12-4
cdr3_length: 12

cdr3_aa: CASSSGLLTDTQYF
cdr3_nt: TGTGCCAGCAGTTCGGGGCTCCTCACAGATACGCAGTATTTT
d_call: .
j_call: TRBJ2-3
clone_size: .
v_call: TRBV12-3/TRBV12-4
cdr3_length: 14

cdr3_aa: CSASVTGGRNEQFF
cdr3_nt: TGCAGTGCTAGTGTAACGGGGGGGCGAAATGAGCAGTTCTTC
d_call: TRBD2
j_call: TRBJ2-1
clone_size: .
v_call: TRBV20-1
cdr3_length: 14

cdr3_aa: CASSQHGGQGAYGYTF
cdr3_nt: TGTGCCAGCAGCCAACACGGGGGACAGGGCGCCTATGGCTACACCTTC
d_call: TRBD1
j_call: TRBJ1-2
clone_size: many
v_call: TRBV3-1
cdr3_length: 16

cdr3_aa: CASSYSIQSYEQYF
cdr3_nt: TGTGCCAGCAGTTACTCGATCCAGTCCTACGAGCAGTACTTC
d_call: .
j_call: TRBJ2-7
clone_size: many
v_call: TRBV6-5
cdr3_length: 14

cdr3_aa: CASSSSQAGGSDTQYF
cdr3_nt: TGTGCCAGCAGCTCCTCCCAAGCGGGGGGTTCAGATACGCAGTATTTT
d_call: TRBD2
j_call: TRBJ2-3
clone_size: many
v_call: TRBV11-3
cdr3_length: 16

cdr3_aa: CAWSRGRGYQETQYF
cdr3_nt: TGTGCCTGGAGTAGGGGGAGAGGGTACCAAGAGACCCAGTACTTC
d_call: .
j_call: TRBJ2-5
clone_size: .
v_call: TRBV30
cdr3_length: 15

cdr3_aa: CASSDGGVGDTQYF
cdr3_nt: TGTGCCAGCAGTGACGGCGGGGTCGGAGATACGCAGTATTTT
d_call: .
j_call: TRBJ2-3
clone_size: few
v_call: TRBV6-1
cdr3_length: 14

cdr3_aa: CATSGGTSGGVTDTQYF
cdr3_nt: TGTGCCACCAGCGGTGGGACTAGCGGGGGGGTCACAGATACGCAGTATTTT
d_call: TRBD2
j_call: TRBJ2-3
clone_size: many
v_call: TRBV15
cdr3_length: 17

cdr3_aa: CASRLWDRGTEAFF
cdr3_nt: TGTGCCAGCAGGCTCTGGGACAGGGGAACTGAAGCTTTCTTT
d_call: TRBD1
j_call: TRBJ1-1
clone_size: .
v_call: TRBV6-1
cdr3_length: 14

cdr3_aa: CASSYGQGQSETQYF
cdr3_nt: TGTGCCAGCAGTTACGGGCAGGGGCAATCGGAGACCCAGTACTTC
d_call: .
j_call: TRBJ2-5
clone_size: .
v_call: TRBV7-2
cdr3_length: 15

cdr3_aa: CASREDGGASDTQYF
cdr3_nt: TGTGCCAGCAGGGAAGACGGGGGGGCGTCAGATACGCAGTATTTT
d_call: TRBD2
j_call: TRBJ2-3
clone_size: few
v_call: TRBV6-2/TRBV6-3
cdr3_length: 15